This T cell receptor beta chain was documented in a study of early T cells in non-severe SARS-CoV-2 infection. This clonotype was picked up a small number of times. Individual cDNA molecules were tagged with unique molecular identifiers. TCRdb itself ran the 5' RACE reads through MiXCR, one entry per CDR3 protein. The sample lists about 40,000 distinct CDR3 sequences; 5% to 6.5% were seen once. V lost 3 bases and J 1 base, leaving 7 bases between the germline ends. The CDR3 contains 13 residues. Germline CDR1 and CDR2: GTSNPN and SVGIG (reference sequence). This TCR came from an adult who was a healthcare worker with PCR-confirmed SARS-CoV-2 infection or an uninfected control (not recorded which). Sequences were derived from whole blood, sampled at baseline. The chain has TRBV30 and TRBJ1-5; D might be TRBD1 (5 bases). The CDR3 sequence is CAWSRDSNQPQHF. The CDR3 nucleotides are TGTGCCTGGAGCAGGGACAGCAATCAGCCCCAGCATTTT.